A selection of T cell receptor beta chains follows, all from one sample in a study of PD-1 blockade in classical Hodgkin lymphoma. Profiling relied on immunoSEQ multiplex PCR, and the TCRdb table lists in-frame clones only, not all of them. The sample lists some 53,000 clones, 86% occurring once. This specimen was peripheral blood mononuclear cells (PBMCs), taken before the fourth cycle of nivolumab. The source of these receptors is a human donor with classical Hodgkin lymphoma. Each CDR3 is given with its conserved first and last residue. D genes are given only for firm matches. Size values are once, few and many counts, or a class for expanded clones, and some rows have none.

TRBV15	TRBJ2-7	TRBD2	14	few	TGTGCCACCAGCAGAGATCGTCGAGCGGGAGTACAGTACTTC	CATSRDRRAGVQYF
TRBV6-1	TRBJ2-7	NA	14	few	TGTGCCAGCAGTACGACTCTCGATATACCCGAGCAGTACTTC	CASSTTLDIPEQYF
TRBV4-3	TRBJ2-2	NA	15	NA	TGCGCCAGCAGCCAAAAGAGGGGATCGGCCGGGGAGCTGTTTTTT	CASSQKRGSAGELFF
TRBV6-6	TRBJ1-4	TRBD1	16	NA	TGTGCCAGCAGTACCCGGACAGGGAAAACTAATGAAAAACTGTTTTTT	CASSTRTGKTNEKLFF
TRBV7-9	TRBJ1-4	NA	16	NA	TGTGCCAGCAGCTTAAGTCTCGTGGACGATAATGAAAAACTGTTTTTT	CASSLSLVDDNEKLFF
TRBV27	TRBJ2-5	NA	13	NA	TGTGCCAGCAGTTTGAGGGTACAAGAGACCCAGTACTTC	CASSLRVQETQYF
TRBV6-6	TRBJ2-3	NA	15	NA	TGTGCCAGCAGTTACATAGTAACGGGCACAGATACGCAGTATTTT	CASSYIVTGTDTQYF
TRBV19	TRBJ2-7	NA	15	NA	TGTGCCAGTAGTATATCCCTTTCTACAGGAGCCGAGCAGTACTTC	CASSISLSTGAEQYF
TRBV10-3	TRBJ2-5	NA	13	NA	TGTGCCATCAGTCAAGGAGGACAAGAGACCCAGTACTTC	CAISQGGQETQYF
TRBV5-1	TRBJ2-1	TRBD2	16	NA	TGCGCCAGCAGCTTGGAGCTAGCGGGAGCGTACAATGAGCAGTTCTTC	CASSLELAGAYNEQFF
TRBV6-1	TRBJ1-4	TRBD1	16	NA	TGTGCCAGCAGTGCTTTGAGACAGGGAACTAATGAAAAACTGTTTTTT	CASSALRQGTNEKLFF
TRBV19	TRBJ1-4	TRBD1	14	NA	TGTGCCACCGGGGGCAGGGGGATTGGTGAAAAACTGTTTTTT	CATGGRGIGEKLFF
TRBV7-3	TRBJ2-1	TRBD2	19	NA	TGTGCCAGCAGCTTAACGGCTAGCGGGAGCCAGGGCCCATACAATGAGCAGTTCTTC	CASSLTASGSQGPYNEQFF
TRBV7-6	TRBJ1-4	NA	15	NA	TGTGCCAGCAGCTTAGTAGCCGCGGCTAATGAAAAACTGTTTTTT	CASSLVAAANEKLFF
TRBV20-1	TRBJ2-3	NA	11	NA	TGCAGTGCGGAGAGCACAGATACGCAGTATTTT	CSAESTDTQYF
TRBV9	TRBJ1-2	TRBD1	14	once	TGTGCCAGCAGCGCACAGGGGGCTAACTATGGCTACACCTTC	CASSAQGANYGYTF